The 16 T cell receptor beta chains below come from one sample, sequenced in a study of blood T cell repertoires in COVID-19. Libraries were prepared by immunoSEQ multiplex PCR; TCRdb keeps only in-frame clonotypes and omits some of them. This sample has 180,000 or so clones, with 75% to 90% found just once. Sequences were obtained from peripheral blood. The receptor set was obtained from a woman aged 40-49 years with COVID-19, enrolled during active disease.

J is TRBJ1-2 and V is TRBV27; D is possibly TRBD1 (5 bases). This CDR3 region has 14 residues. The germline V gene encodes CDR1 MNHEY and CDR2 SMNVEV (reference sequence). Trimming pared 3 bases from V and 5 bases from J, leaving 13 bases between. CDR3 in DNA: TGTGCCAGCAGTTTCGGCAGGGTAGGGTATGGCTACACCTTC. Translation gives CASSFGRVGYGYTF.

Written as DNA, the CDR3 is TGTGCCAGCAGCGGCCTTGAAGAGACCCAGTACTTC. It yields the protein CASSGLEETQYF. This chain uses TRBV14 with TRBJ2-5; D uncertain. Trimming took off 5 bases at V and 3 bases at J, with 7 bases between the two ends. This CDR3 is built from 12 residues. Germline loops: CDR1 SGHDN, CDR2 FVKESK.

This chain uses TRBV18 with TRBJ1-1, with D possibly being TRBD1 (6 bases). Trimming removed 3 bases at V and 0 bases at J, with 8 bases between. From germline, CDR1 is KGHSH and CDR2 LQKENI. This CDR3 contains 14 residues. The CDR3 spells CASSPDRLNTEAFF. DNA of the CDR3: TGTGCCAGCTCACCGGACAGATTGAACACTGAAGCTTTCTTT.

This clone was seen once. The chain carries TRBV5-1 and TRBJ2-2, with D tentatively TRBD2 (5 bases). Trimming removed 2 bases at V and 6 bases at J, with 8 bases between. The germline V gene has CDR1 SGHRS and CDR2 YFSETQ. This CDR3 has 13 amino acids. The CDR3 DNA reads as TGCGCCAGCAGCTTCGGGGTCCCCGGGGAGCTGTTTTTT. The encoded protein is CASSFGVPGELFF.

This clone was detected only once. V is TRBV7-8 and J is TRBJ1-5, with 8 positions matching TRBD1. The CDR3 runs to 15 residues. The V segment lost 5 bases and the J segment 4 bases; nucleotides outside the gene matches: 7. Germline loops: CDR1 SGHVS, CDR2 FQNEAQ. CDR3 nucleotide sequence: TGTGCCAGCAGCCTAGTGCAGGGGGCGAATCAGCCCCAGCATTTT. It codes for CASSLVQGANQPQHF.

Concerning this clone: Other nucleotide sequences from this sample produce the same CDR3. This rearrangement joins TRBV6-5 to TRBJ1-1; D is perhaps TRBD1 (5 bases). V was cut by 2 bases and J by 2 bases, with 12 bases left in between. Germline CDR1 reads MNHEY; CDR2 reads SVGAGI. The CDR3 runs to 15 residues. CDR3 amino acids: CASSYLGGGNTEAFF. The CDR3 bases are TGTGCCAGCAGTTACCTGGGGGGGGGAAACACTGAAGCTTTCTTT.

The gene calls are TRBV9 and TRBJ2-1, with a weak D call TRBD2 (5 bases). Germline CDR1 reads SGDLS; CDR2 reads YYNGEE. Trimming pared 2 bases from V and 8 bases from J, leaving 11 bases between. This CDR3 contains 13 residues. CDR3 amino acids: CASSVRSGDEQFF. As DNA, the CDR3 is TGTGCCAGCAGCGTGCGCTCCGGGGATGAGCAGTTCTTC.

This clone was found once. The chain links TRBV10-3 to TRBJ2-7; possible D gene TRBD2, 6 bases. V was pared by 3 bases and J by 2 bases, with 11 bases between. The length of the CDR3 is 14 residues. CDR1 is ENHRY and CDR2 is SYGVKD in the germline V gene. CDR3 protein: CAISDLGGAYEQYF. CDR3 nucleotide sequence: TGTGCCATCAGTGATTTGGGGGGAGCCTACGAGCAGTACTTC.

The table lists this clone with a count of one. The rearrangement joins TRBV27 to TRBJ1-5; weak D call: TRBD1 (6 bases). CDR3 length equals 16 residues. The V gene lost 3 bases and the J gene lost 3 bases, with 15 bases spanning the gap. CDR1 MNHEY and CDR2 SMNVEV come from the germline V gene (reference sequence). In DNA form, the CDR3 reads TGTGCCAGCAGTTTGAGCCTGGGGGCCGTCAATCAGCCCCAGCATTTT. It codes for CASSLSLGAVNQPQHF.

This clone appeared once. This chain links TRBV19 with TRBJ1-1; 8 bases match TRBD1. The CDR3 has 13 residues. The germline V gene encodes CDR1 LNHDA and CDR2 SQIVND (reference sequence). Germline trimming cut 8 bases from V and 4 bases from J; bases unmatched to any gene: 6. The chain's CDR3 is CASSQGAGTEAFF. The CDR3 DNA reads TGTGCCAGTTCCCAGGGGGCAGGCACTGAAGCTTTCTTT. Full variable domain (rest looked up from reference TRBV19 and TRBJ1-1): DGGITQSPKYLFRKEGQNVTLSCEQNLNHDAMYWYRQDPGQGLRLIYYSQIVNDFQKGDIAEGYSVSREKKESFPLTVTSAQKNPTAFYLCASSQGAGTEAFFGQGTRLTVV.

This clone came up once. This chain connects TRBV19 to TRBJ2-7; D gene unclear. Germline CDR1 LNHDA, CDR2 SQIVND (reference sequence). The germline V and J ends were trimmed by 1 base and 6 bases, with 4 bases remaining between them. This CDR3 has 11 amino acids. CDR3 in DNA: TGTGCCAGTAGTATAGGGGCCGAGCAGTACTTC. Protein: CASSIGAEQYF.

This clone was observed a single time. The CDR3 loop reads CASSVRTGFNQPQHF. In DNA form, the CDR3 reads TGTGCCAGCAGCGTCCGGACAGGCTTCAATCAGCCCCAGCATTTT. J is TRBJ1-5 and V is TRBV9, with 7 bases fitting TRBD1. The CDR3 spans 15 residues. The J segment lost 3 bases and the V segment lost 2 bases, leaving 5 bases of the junction unmatched. CDR1 is SGDLS and CDR2 is YYNGEE in the germline V gene.

V usage is TRBV5-1 and J usage is TRBJ2-2, with TRBD1 identical over 7 bases. There are 16 residues in the CDR3. V was pared by 0 bases and J by 7 bases, with 9 bases of the junction left unmatched. The germline CDR1 and CDR2 sequences are SGHRS and YFSETQ. CDR3 protein: CASSLGTGLGGGELFF. The CDR3 coding sequence is TGCGCCAGCAGCTTGGGGACAGGCCTTGGCGGCGGGGAGCTGTTTTTT.

The chain carries TRBV20-1 and TRBJ1-2, with unresolved D. The CDR3 totals 14 residues. Germline V gives CDR1 DFQATT, CDR2 SNEGSKA (reference sequence). V was clipped by 3 bases and J by 6 bases, with 17 bases between them. Written as DNA, the CDR3 is TGCAGTGCTAGTTTATTTCGGGTCGGTCATGGCTACACCTTC. Its translation is CSASLFRVGHGYTF.

The J gene is TRBJ1-5, the V gene TRBV27; D gene unclear. Deletions cut 2 bases from V and 7 bases from J, with 12 bases between. Germline CDR1 reads MNHEY; CDR2 reads SMNVEV (reference sequence). The CDR3 sequence is 14 residues long. Written as DNA, the CDR3 is TGTGCCAGCAGTTTACGAGAGAGAAGCCAGCCCCAGCATTTT. Encoded protein: CASSLRERSQPQHF.

The J gene is TRBJ1-1, the V gene TRBV4-1; possible D gene TRBD1, 6 bases. Germline V gene data show CDR1 as MGHRA and CDR2 as YSYEKL. Trimming shortened V by 5 bases and J by 6 bases, and 16 bases separated the two germline ends. The CDR3 is 14 amino acids. The CDR3 DNA is TGCGCCAGCAGCTCTCTAACAGGGTACCCTGAAGCTTTCTTT. This translates into CASSSLTGYPEAFF.